Shown below are 30 T cell receptor beta chains from a single sample sequenced in a study of CD8 T cells in Susac syndrome. Reverse transcription of about 0.5 to 1 ug RNA was carried out with random hexamers. MiXCR, run by TCRdb on the immunoSEQ multiplex PCR reads, gives a single entry per CDR3 protein. Of under 150,000 distinct CDR3 sequences listed, 75% to 90% are singletons. Sequencing was performed on CD8+ T cells from PBMCs. The receptors here all came from a human donor with multiple sclerosis.

This sequence joins TRBV12-3 or TRBV12-4 and TRBJ2-1, with TRBD2 as a possible D gene (6 bases). The germline V and J ends were trimmed by 2 bases and 12 bases, with 11 bases remaining between them. CDR3 length: 12 residues. In DNA form, the CDR3 reads TGTGCCAGCAGTTTACCGGGGGACCCGCAGTTCTTC. It encodes CASSLPGDPQFF.

This clonotype has more than one count but fewer than ten. V gene TRBV6-5 combines with J gene TRBJ1-5; 12 positions agree with TRBD1. CDR3 length: 15 residues. CDR1 and CDR2 (germline): MNHEY, SVGAGI. J gave up 7 bases and V 5 bases, and 6 bases lay outside the gene matches. Here the CDR3 reads CASSTTGTGGQPQHF. CDR3 sequence (DNA): TGTGCCAGCAGTACTACCGGGACAGGGGGCCAGCCCCAGCATTTT.

The chain combines TRBV9 with TRBJ2-5; D is unclear. CDR1 is SGDLS, CDR2 YYNGEE, per germline. V was shortened by 4 bases and J by 0 bases, with 10 bases between the two germline ends. The CDR3 covers 14 residues. Here the CDR3 reads CASSPRLYQETQYF. The CDR3 nucleotides are TGTGCCAGCAGCCCTAGACTGTACCAAGAGACCCAGTACTTC.

The CDR3 spells CASSEGADSSYEQYV. For the CDR3, the DNA is TGTGCCAGCAGTGAAGGGGCCGACAGCTCCTACGAGCAGTACGTC. The chain has TRBV2 and TRBJ2-7; possibly TRBD1 for D (5 bases). V was trimmed by 1 base and J by 0 bases, leaving 10 bases between them. Germline assignment: CDR1 SNHLY and CDR2 FYNNEI. The CDR3 spans 15 residues.

The J gene is TRBJ2-7, the V gene TRBV28, with a weak D call TRBD1 (6 bases). The CDR3 runs 15 residues. CDR1 and CDR2 from the germline V gene are MDHEN and SYDVKM. With 7 bases removed from V and 6 bases from J, the gap between germline ends came to 22 bases. This CDR3 reads CASNEGVLQGVEQYF. The CDR3 nucleotides read TGTGCCAGCAACGAGGGCGTCCTACAGGGAGTCGAGCAGTACTTC.

The chain uses TRBV19 and TRBJ2-1; 12 bases agree with TRBD2. Looked up from germline, CDR1 is LNHDA and CDR2 is SQIVND (reference sequence). This CDR3 contains 18 residues. V lost 1 base and J lost 0; bases outside the gene matches: 4. The CDR3 DNA reads TGTGCCAGTAGTATAGGACTAGCGGGGGAGAGCTCCTACAATGAGCAGTTCTTC. This translates into CASSIGLAGESSYNEQFF.

This clonotype was found a few times. The V call is TRBV6-1, the J call TRBJ1-1; 11 bases align to TRBD1. Germline loops: CDR1 MNHNS, CDR2 SASEGT. V was pared by 6 bases and J by 4 bases, with 4 bases of the junction left unmatched. CDR3 length: 14 amino acids. CDR3 protein: CASRDRGLRTEAFF. The CDR3 bases are TGTGCCAGCAGGGACAGGGGGCTGCGCACTGAAGCTTTCTTT.

The CDR3 region has the DNA TGTGCCAGCAGGTCAAGCTCTTTCAGAGAGACCCAGTACTTC. Translated: CASRSSSFRETQYF. This chain uses TRBV27 with TRBJ2-5; D not certain. The CDR3 is 14 amino acids. Trimming shortened V by 6 bases and J by 4 bases, and 15 bases separated the two germline ends. Germline loops: CDR1 MNHEY, CDR2 SMNVEV (reference sequence).

The rearrangement links TRBV13 to TRBJ1-1; D call uncertain. The germline V and J ends were trimmed by 1 base and 5 bases, with 8 bases remaining between them. Per germline, CDR1 PRHDT and CDR2 FYEKMQ (reference sequence). CDR3 length: 13 residues. CDR3 DNA sequence: TGTGCCAGCAGCTTAGAACGGCGAACTGAAGCTTTCTTT. Its protein is CASSLERRTEAFF.

This chain links TRBV7-9 with TRBJ1-1; 7 bases map to TRBD1. Germline lookup yields CDR1 SEHNR and CDR2 FQNEAQ (reference sequence). Unmatched junction bases numbered 6, after V lost 2 bases and J lost 3 bases. The CDR3 length is 15 residues. The CDR3 bases are TGTGCCAGCAGCTTATTTAAAGGGGGCTACACTGAAGCTTTCTTT. Its translation: CASSLFKGGYTEAFF.

V is TRBV6-1 and J is TRBJ1-4; TRBD1 agrees at 7 bases. The germline CDR1 and CDR2 sequences are MNHNS and SASEGT. V dropped 6 bases and J dropped 5; count of bases not matched to a gene: 9. The CDR3 covers 15 residues. CDR3 sequence: CASSIRPGQNEKLFF. In DNA form, the CDR3 reads TGTGCCAGCAGCATACGTCCGGGACAGAATGAAAAACTGTTTTTT.

CDR3 sequence reads: CASSFGQTNYGYTF. CDR3 DNA: TGTGCCAGCAGTTTTGGGCAGACTAACTATGGCTACACCTTC. The rearrangement joins TRBV12-3 or TRBV12-4 to TRBJ1-2; D gene ambiguous. The ends were cut back, 3 bases at V and 0 bases at J, with 8 bases in the middle. The CDR3 has 14 amino acids.

The chain employs TRBV7-9 and TRBJ2-5, with 7 bases that match TRBD2. After removal of 4 bases from V and 4 bases from J, the junction contained 6 bases not matched to a gene. Per the germline V gene, CDR1 is SEHNR and CDR2 is FQNEAQ (reference sequence). The CDR3 contains 14 residues. The CDR3 protein is CASSSTGEGETQYF. In DNA form, the CDR3 reads TGTGCCAGCAGCTCCACCGGGGAGGGAGAGACCCAGTACTTC.

The chain combines TRBV20-1 with TRBJ1-1, with a tentative D call TRBD1 (5 bases). This CDR3 spans 13 amino acids. V was cut by 1 base and J by 3 bases, with 9 bases left in between. Germline CDR1 is DFQATT and CDR2 is SNEGSKA (reference sequence). The CDR3 reads CSARVGAYTEAFF. In nucleotides, the CDR3 is TGCAGTGCTAGAGTTGGGGCATACACTGAAGCTTTCTTT.

This chain's CDR3 is CARRQGLTGELFF. In DNA, the CDR3 is TGTGCCAGGAGACAGGGCCTCACCGGGGAGCTGTTTTTT. The chain joins TRBV2 to TRBJ2-2; 7 bases are shared with TRBD1. Germline CDR1 SNHLY, CDR2 FYNNEI. With V trimmed by 9 bases and J by 4 bases, 5 bases remained unmatched. The CDR3 contains 13 residues.

The rearrangement uses TRBV9 and TRBJ1-2, with 7 bases that match TRBD1. The V gene end was trimmed by 4 bases and the J gene end by 7 bases; junction bases not matched to a gene: 7. This CDR3 is built from 13 residues. Germline V gene sequence: CDR1 SGDLS, CDR2 YYNGEE. The CDR3 DNA reads TGTGCCAGCAGCCTCGGGACAGACCCTGGCTACACCTTC. Translated: CASSLGTDPGYTF.

V usage is TRBV28 and J usage is TRBJ2-1; 8 bases fit TRBD1. CDR3 length equals 16 residues. Looked up from germline, CDR1 is MDHEN and CDR2 is SYDVKM. V was clipped by 7 bases and J by 2 bases; unmatched bases: 10. The CDR3 sequence is CASKTLGQETYNEQFF. In nucleotides, the CDR3 is TGTGCCAGCAAAACCCTGGGACAGGAGACCTACAATGAGCAGTTCTTC.

J is TRBJ2-2 and V is TRBV7-9; D remains unclear. Germline V CDR1 and CDR2: SEHNR, FQNEAQ (reference sequence). CDR3 length: 11 residues. The V end lost 5 bases, the J end lost 7 bases, and 5 bases lay between the germline ends. The CDR3 DNA is TGTGCCAGCAGCGAGTACGGGGAGCTGTTTTTT. Translated, it gives CASSEYGELFF.

The sample holds a few counts of this clonotype. The gene calls are TRBV6-1 and TRBJ2-3; D possibly corresponds to TRBD1 (6 bases). CDR1 and CDR2 (germline): MNHNS, SASEGT. The CDR3 contains 17 residues. Trimming left V 6 bases short and J 2 bases short, with 21 bases between. The CDR3 spells CASSPGSDRPNTDTQYF. CDR3 sequence (DNA): TGTGCCAGCAGCCCAGGATCGGACAGACCTAACACAGATACGCAGTATTTT.

V and J are TRBV2 and TRBJ2-3; D not certain. Germline CDR1 and CDR2: SNHLY and FYNNEI. CDR3 size: 16 residues. V was shortened by 1 base and J by 1 base, with 12 bases between the two germline ends. In DNA form, the CDR3 reads TGTGCCAGCAGTGAAGTGGTGACCGAGGGCACAGATACGCAGTATTTT. Its translation is CASSEVVTEGTDTQYF.

The chain combines TRBV5-1 with TRBJ2-7; D unclear. Germline CDR1 and CDR2: SGHRS and YFSETQ. V was trimmed by 3 bases and J by 4 bases, leaving 17 bases between them. This CDR3 is built from 15 residues. The CDR3 spells CASSSDLSPGYEQYF. DNA of the CDR3: TGCGCCAGCAGCTCTGACCTTTCTCCAGGTTACGAGCAGTACTTC.

V and J are TRBV4-2 and TRBJ2-1; tentative D call: TRBD2 (6 bases). The ends were cut back, 7 bases at V and 2 bases at J, with 21 bases in the middle. The CDR3 sequence is 17 residues long. Per the germline V gene, CDR1 is LGHNA and CDR2 is YNFKEQ. The CDR3 DNA reads as TGTGCCAGCACCTCGAACCTTCTAGCGCAAGCCTACAATGAGCAGTTCTTC. Amino acids: CASTSNLLAQAYNEQFF.

CDR3: CSVEVRRDRANGEAFF. The CDR3 bases are TGCAGCGTTGAAGTCCGCCGCGACAGGGCAAACGGTGAAGCTTTCTTT. The V gene is TRBV29-1, the J gene TRBJ1-1; 7 bases map to TRBD1. CDR1 and CDR2 from the germline V gene are SQVTM and ANQGSEA. J lost 7 bases, V lost 1 base, and 15 bases had no gene match. This CDR3 has 16 residues.

J is TRBJ2-6 and V is TRBV13, with D hard to call. This CDR3 has 14 residues. V was trimmed by 7 bases and J by 0 bases, leaving 7 bases between them. In germline, CDR1 is PRHDT, CDR2 FYEKMQ (reference sequence). CDR3 loop: CASTSLSGANVLTF. CDR3 nucleotides: TGTGCCAGCACCAGCCTCTCTGGGGCCAACGTCCTGACTTTC.

The chain recombines TRBV12-3 or TRBV12-4 with TRBJ1-4, with a weak D call TRBD1 (6 bases). The CDR3 is 14 residues long. V lost 7 bases to trimming and J lost 4 bases, with 13 bases between them. CDR3 DNA sequence: TGTGCCAGCATGCCAGGGGCGCGTAATGAAAAACTGTTTTTT. As protein: CASMPGARNEKLFF.

This chain uses TRBV7-2 with TRBJ2-1; 7 bases fit TRBD2. Germline CDR1 reads SGHTA; CDR2 reads FQGNSA. This CDR3 is built from 14 residues. Trimming at V came to 5 bases and at J to 8 bases, leaving 9 bases not matched to a gene. The chain's CDR3 is CASSIGLVFYEQFF. The DNA of the CDR3 is TGTGCCAGCAGCATCGGACTAGTTTTCTATGAGCAGTTCTTC.

This chain joins TRBV12-3 or TRBV12-4 and TRBJ2-1; D is uncertain. The length of the CDR3 is 13 residues. Trimming stripped 3 bases from V and 5 bases from J, with 8 bases between. This CDR3 is CASSFSANNEQFF. CDR3 in DNA: TGTGCCAGCAGTTTTTCGGCAAACAATGAGCAGTTCTTC.

The gene calls are TRBV12-3 or TRBV12-4 and TRBJ1-3; unclear D gene. The ends were cut back, 7 bases at V and 2 bases at J, with 18 bases in the middle. The length of the CDR3 is 16 residues. The CDR3, as DNA: TGTGCCAGCAAACCCGACCGGTCCGGGGCTGGAAACACCATATATTTT. Translating gives CASKPDRSGAGNTIYF.

This chain joins TRBV9 and TRBJ2-5; D gene uncertain. The V end lost 4 bases, the J end lost 3 bases, and 22 bases lay between the germline ends. The CDR3 has 17 amino acids. Germline V lookup: CDR1 SGDLS, CDR2 YYNGEE. CDR3 protein: CASSLRNGYGEKETQYF. CDR3 coding DNA: TGTGCCAGCAGCCTCCGAAATGGGTATGGAGAGAAAGAGACCCAGTACTTC.

This rearrangement joins TRBV6-5 to TRBJ2-3; D call uncertain. Germline V gives CDR1 MNHEY, CDR2 SVGAGI. V lost 0 bases, J lost 1 base, and 8 bases lay in between. This CDR3 contains 15 residues. CDR3 nucleotides: TGTGCCAGCAGTTACTCGGATCCGGGCACAGATACGCAGTATTTT. Amino acid sequence: CASSYSDPGTDTQYF.